This TCR beta chain appears in the sequencing data of a study of cytomegalovirus exposure and HLA in healthy donors. Study in general: A previous analysis identified 90 million to 140 million unique TCR beta sequences derived from around 200 million T cells. Study-wide results and caveats: Earlier results showed most TCR beta V segments being productive about 87% or about 30% of the time.

Concerning this clone itself: The antigen is unknown.

V was cut by 0 bases and J by 3 bases, with 16 bases left in between. CDR1 and CDR2 (germline): SGDLS, YYNGEE. CDR3 length: 16 amino acids. The PCR was carried out with 60 Vbeta primers and 13 Jbeta primers. Sequencing was performed with immunoSEQ multiplex PCR; in TCRdb, only in-frame clones are kept and a portion is missing. Of around 120,000 clones in the sample, more than 60% were seen once. The chain links TRBV9 to TRBJ2-7, with a possible D match to TRBD1 (8 bases). The receptor comes from a woman aged 40-49 years in good health and CMV-seropositive. Material: PBMCs. CDR3 amino acids: CASSVGTGGDYYEQYF. For the CDR3, the DNA is TGTGCCAGCAGCGTAGGAACAGGGGGGGACTACTACGAGCAGTACTTC.